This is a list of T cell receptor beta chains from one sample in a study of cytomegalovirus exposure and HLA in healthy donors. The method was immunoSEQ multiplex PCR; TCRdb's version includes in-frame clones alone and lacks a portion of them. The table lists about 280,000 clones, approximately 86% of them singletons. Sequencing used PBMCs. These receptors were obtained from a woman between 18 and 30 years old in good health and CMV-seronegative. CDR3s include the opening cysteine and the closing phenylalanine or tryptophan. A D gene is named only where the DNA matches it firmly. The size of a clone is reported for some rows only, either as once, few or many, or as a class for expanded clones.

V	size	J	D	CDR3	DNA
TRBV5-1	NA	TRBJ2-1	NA	CASSPAAAGSNNEQFF	TGCGCCAGCAGCCCGGCCGCGGCAGGGTCGAACAATGAGCAGTTCTTC
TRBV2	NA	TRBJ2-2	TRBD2	CASSPEVAGTGELFF	TGTGCCAGCAGTCCCGAGGTAGCGGGAACCGGGGAGCTGTTTTTT
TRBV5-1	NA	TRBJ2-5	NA	CASSWRGGQETQYF	TGCGCCAGCAGCTGGAGGGGGGGCCAAGAGACCCAGTACTTC
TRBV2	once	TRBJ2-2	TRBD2	CASRSTTGGTGELFF	TGTGCCAGCAGGTCGACCACGGGGGGGACCGGGGAGCTGTTTTTT
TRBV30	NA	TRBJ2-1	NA	CAWSVLSYNEQFF	TGTGCCTGGAGTGTACTATCCTACAATGAGCAGTTCTTC
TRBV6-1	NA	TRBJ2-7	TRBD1	CASSAGQGAHYEQYF	TGTGCCAGCAGTGCCGGTCAGGGGGCCCATTACGAGCAGTACTTC
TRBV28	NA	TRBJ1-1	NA	CASSSQGSGNTEAFF	TGTGCCAGCAGTTCTCAGGGGTCGGGGAACACTGAAGCTTTCTTT
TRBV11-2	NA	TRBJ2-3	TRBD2	CASSLQGSGGLDTQYF	TGTGCCAGCAGCCTCCAGGGAAGCGGGGGACTTGATACGCAGTATTTT
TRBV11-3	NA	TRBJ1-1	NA	CASSSTGGGRPSTEAFF	TGTGCCAGCAGCTCTACCGGGGGCGGGAGGCCCAGCACTGAAGCTTTCTTT
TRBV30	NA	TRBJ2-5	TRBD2	CAWALPGGGETQYF	TGTGCCTGGGCCCTCCCGGGGGGGGGAGAGACCCAGTACTTC
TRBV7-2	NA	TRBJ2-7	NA	CASSSAGAGYLYEQYF	TGTGCCAGCAGCTCCGCGGGGGCGGGCTACCTCTACGAGCAGTACTTC
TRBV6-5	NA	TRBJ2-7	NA	CASSQDWSSYEQYF	TGTGCCAGCAGCCAGGACTGGAGCTCCTACGAGCAGTACTTC
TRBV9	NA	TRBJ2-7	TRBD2	CASSVEGGGYEQYF	TGTGCCAGCAGCGTAGAGGGCGGGGGCTACGAGCAGTACTTC
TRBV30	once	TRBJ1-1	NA	CAWSGSVVAEAFF	TGTGCCTGGAGTGGGTCAGTGGTCGCTGAAGCTTTCTTT
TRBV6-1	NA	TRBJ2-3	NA	CASSDLQGRDTQYF	TGTGCCAGCAGTGATCTACAGGGCCGGGATACGCAGTATTTT
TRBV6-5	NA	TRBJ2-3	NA	CASSYQRRARDTQYF	TGTGCCAGCAGTTACCAGCGGCGGGCGAGGGATACGCAGTATTTT
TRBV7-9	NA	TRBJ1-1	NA	CASSPMNTEAFF	TGTGCCAGCAGCCCAATGAACACTGAAGCTTTCTTT
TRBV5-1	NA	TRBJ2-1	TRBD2	CASSLALTSGRAGSYNEQFF	TGCGCCAGCAGCTTGGCCCTGACTAGCGGGAGGGCCGGATCCTACAATGAGCAGTTCTTC
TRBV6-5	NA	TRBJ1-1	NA	CASSYSFYTEGAFF	TGTGCCAGCAGTTACTCGTTTTATACGGAGGGGGCTTTCTTT
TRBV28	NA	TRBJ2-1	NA	CASSLPIRSGFEQFF	TGTGCCAGCAGTTTACCCATACGTAGCGGTTTTGAGCAGTTCTTC
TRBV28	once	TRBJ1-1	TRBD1	CASTGTENTEAFF	TGTGCCAGCACCGGGACAGAGAACACTGAAGCTTTCTTT
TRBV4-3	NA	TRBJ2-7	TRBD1	CASSTGQEVYF	TGCGCCAGCAGTACAGGACAGGAGGTTTACTTC
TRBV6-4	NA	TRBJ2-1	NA	CASALTRNGYEQFF	TGTGCCAGCGCCCTGACTAGAAATGGGTATGAGCAGTTCTTC
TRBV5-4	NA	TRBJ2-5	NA	CASSPEMAGETQYF	TGTGCCAGCAGCCCTGAAATGGCGGGGGAGACCCAGTACTTC
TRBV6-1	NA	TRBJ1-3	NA	CASSEAAGGLASGNTIYF	TGTGCCAGCAGTGAGGCCGCAGGAGGGCTGGCGAGTGGAAACACCATATATTTT
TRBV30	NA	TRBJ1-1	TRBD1	CAWSTGAAEAFF	TGTGCCTGGAGTACAGGGGCAGCTGAAGCTTTCTTT
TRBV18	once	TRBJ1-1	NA	CASSPRGFNTEAFF	TGTGCCAGCTCACCGCGTGGTTTCAACACTGAAGCTTTCTTT
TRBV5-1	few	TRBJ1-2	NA	CASSLRQGGNYGYTF	TGCGCCAGCAGCTTGAGGCAGGGAGGGAACTATGGCTACACCTTC
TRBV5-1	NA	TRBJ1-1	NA	CASSQGTIGTEAFF	TGCGCCAGCAGCCAAGGGACAATAGGGACTGAAGCTTTCTTT
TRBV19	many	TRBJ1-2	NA	CASSRLRDTLNYGYTF	TGTGCCAGTAGCCGCTTAAGGGACACACTGAACTATGGCTACACCTTC
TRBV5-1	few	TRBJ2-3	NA	CASSLGRSGPDTQYF	TGCGCCAGCAGCTTGGGGCGAAGCGGGCCAGATACGCAGTATTTT
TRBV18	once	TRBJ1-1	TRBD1	CASSRRTGVDTEAFF	TGTGCCAGCTCACGTCGGACAGGAGTAGACACTGAAGCTTTCTTT
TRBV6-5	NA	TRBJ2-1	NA	CASSYSTSSYNEQFF	TGTGCCAGCAGTTACTCAACTAGCTCCTACAATGAGCAGTTCTTC
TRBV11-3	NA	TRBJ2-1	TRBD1	CASSARQGHNEQFF	TGTGCCAGCAGCGCTAGACAGGGACACAATGAGCAGTTCTTC
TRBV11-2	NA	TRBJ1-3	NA	CASSREGNTIYF	TGTGCCAGCAGCAGAGAAGGAAACACCATATATTTT